This passage covers 9 T cell receptor beta chains from one sample sequenced in a study of patients and donors after allogeneic stem cell transplantation. TCRdb reprocessed the RT-PCR reads with MiXCR, giving one entry per CDR3 protein. The repertoire holds some 960,000 distinct CDR3 sequences, with more than 15% as singletons. The material sequenced was blood, either unsorted or a sorted T cell fraction (not recorded which). All receptors come from a human donor who was either an allogeneic HSCT recipient or a stem cell or donor lymphocyte infusion donor (not recorded which). It is not recorded whose cells these are; they may come from a transplant donor.

There are a few counts of this clonotype. The chain combines TRBV5-6 with TRBJ2-4; tentatively, D is TRBD1 (5 bases). Germline V gene data show CDR1 as SGHDT and CDR2 as YYEEEE. Trimming stripped 4 bases from V and 0 bases from J, with 14 bases between. The CDR3 is made up of 16 amino acids. The CDR3, as DNA: TGTGCCAGCAGCCTAGGGGTTCTCCTAGCCAAAAACATTCAGTACTTC. Protein product: CASSLGVLLAKNIQYF.

V is TRBV30 and J is TRBJ2-2; D uncertain. Germline assignment: CDR1 GTSNPN and CDR2 SVGIG (reference sequence). This CDR3 comprises 13 residues. The V and J ends lost 5 bases and 6 bases respectively, with 13 bases between them. CDR3 coding DNA: TGTGCCTGGGGCAAGGGCCTAGCCGGGGAGCTGTTTTTT. This codes for CAWGKGLAGELFF.

This clonotype has more than one count but fewer than ten. CDR3 sequence: CASSWVTGGGTEAFF. CDR3 DNA: TGTGCCAGCAGCTGGGTGACAGGAGGAGGCACTGAAGCTTTCTTT. The rearrangement uses TRBV7-2 and TRBJ1-1, with a tentative D call TRBD1 (6 bases). Germline assignment: CDR1 SGHTA and CDR2 FQGNSA. Trimming shortened V by 4 bases and J by 4 bases, and 16 bases separated the two germline ends. The CDR3 extends over 15 amino acids.

The V gene is TRBV7-3, the J gene TRBJ2-2; a weak D match, TRBD1 (6 bases). This CDR3 has 16 residues. Germline-derived CDR1 and CDR2 are SGHTA and FQGTGA. V was cut by 4 bases and J by 2 bases, with 14 bases left in between. CDR3 nucleotide sequence: TGTGCCAGCAGCTACCTACCGGGACAAAACACCGGGGAGCTGTTTTTT. Protein sequence: CASSYLPGQNTGELFF.

The gene calls are TRBV7-3 and TRBJ2-3, with D possibly TRBD2 on 5 matching bases. The V end was cut by 2 bases, the J end by 5 bases, with 11 bases between. The CDR3 has 14 residues. The germline V gene has CDR1 SGHTA and CDR2 FQGTGA. CDR3 sequence (DNA): TGTGCCAGCAGCTTACTAGCCTCTCAAGATACGCAGTATTTT. This codes for CASSLLASQDTQYF.

The V call is TRBV27, the J call TRBJ2-7; 9 bases fit TRBD2. V dropped 7 bases and J dropped 4; count of bases not matched to a gene: 8. The CDR3 consists of 14 residues. In germline, CDR1 is MNHEY, CDR2 SMNVEV (reference sequence). The CDR3 region has the DNA TGTGCCAGCAATCCTAGCGGGACCCAGTACGAGCAGTACTTC. This sequence encodes CASNPSGTQYEQYF.

The genes are TRBV29-1 and TRBJ1-1; D call uncertain. The CDR3 is made up of 15 amino acids. V lost 2 bases, J lost 2 bases, and 15 bases lay in between. Germline loops: CDR1 SQVTM, CDR2 ANQGSEA. The CDR3 here is CSVEPDGVSNTEAFF. The DNA for the CDR3 is TGCAGCGTTGAACCCGACGGGGTCTCTAACACTGAAGCTTTCTTT.

The V call is TRBV20-1, the J call TRBJ2-4, with 11 positions matching TRBD2. V trimming: 0 bases; J trimming: 0 bases; junction bases outside the gene matches: 13. From germline, CDR1 is DFQATT and CDR2 SNEGSKA (reference sequence). CDR3 length equals 20 residues. CDR3: CSARDERASGGNIAKNIQYF. The DNA for the CDR3 is TGCAGTGCTAGAGATGAGAGGGCTAGCGGGGGGAATATAGCCAAAAACATTCAGTACTTC.

This clonotype was seen a handful of times. This rearrangement joins TRBV19 to TRBJ2-7; D is possibly TRBD1 or TRBD2 (5 bases each). V was shortened by 10 bases and J by 3 bases, with 13 bases between the two germline ends. Germline CDR1 reads LNHDA; CDR2 reads SQIVND (reference sequence). The CDR3 runs 12 residues. CDR3 sequence reads: CATGTQNYEQYF. The DNA for the CDR3 is TGTGCCACCGGGACCCAGAACTACGAGCAGTACTTC. Full variable domain (missing parts from reference TRBV19 and TRBJ2-7): DGGITQSPKYLFRKEGQNVTLSCEQNLNHDAMYWYRQDPGQGLRLIYYSQIVNDFQKGDIAEGYSVSREKKESFPLTVTSAQKNPTAFYLCATGTQNYEQYFGPGTRLTVT.